This T cell receptor (beta chain) originates from a study of T cells after yellow fever vaccination (dated by TCRdb to the late 2010s). General notes on the study: The SMART-Seq v4 Ultra Low Input RNA kit was used to prepare libraries from fractions with low cell numbers. To follow T-cell clones before and after both primary and booster YFV17D yellow fever vaccination, bulk TCR alpha and beta repertoires underwent longitudinal sequencing. Two healthy male donors, one aged 18 to 30 and one aged 30 to 40 years, made up the cohort. Blood was collected at multiple timepoints before and after primary and secondary immunization, and bulk PBMC replicates and cell subsets were isolated.

This clonotype showed up many times. Its antigen is still unknown. No qualities accompany the bases; no much larger clone lies one base away. TCR cDNA was synthesized by 5'RACE template switching, which introduced a universal primer site and unique molecular identifiers. Priming of cDNA synthesis was performed from both the TCR alpha and TCR beta constant segments. Libraries were amplified in two PCR steps, with sample barcodes and sequencing adapters added in the second step. Sequencing of the libraries was done on either Illumina HiSeq 2500 (2x100 bp) or NovaSeq (2x150 bp). The authors' pipeline ran thus. MIGEC handled demultiplexing of reads and collapsing into UMI consensus sequences, while MiXCR performed V(D)J alignment. Clonotypes responding to the vaccine were identified with edgeR on replicate PBMC samples, with the criteria of FDR below 0.01 and a log2 fold change above 5 up to day 15. Each bulk clonotype was labeled CD4 or CD8 based on which sequenced repertoire, CD4 or CD8, contained the clonotype at higher abundance. TCRdb cleaned the public reads at Q25 with fastp, built clones with MiXCR and kept in-frame beta chains. Rows are unified per CDR3 protein, each entry keeping the most common DNA and genes. TCRdb assigned the V and J calls; the authors' analysis was not used. The sample table contains 30,000 or so distinct CDR3 sequences; only one count was recorded for 4.4% of them. 35% to 50% of the sample is in the top ten clones.

Overall results and qualifications from the work: After the booster, most of the clones that had expanded following primary vaccination were detected again (almost 98% of CD4 and around 87% of CD8), which suggests that memory was broadly maintained. A small fraction of clonotypes appeared in both the CD4 and CD8 compartments, likely as a result of convergent recombination. Because abundant contaminating clonotypes from the bulk population could be contained in FACS-sorted repertoires, computational filtering was required. The secondary T-cell response was weaker than the primary response but faster, peaking on day 5 instead of day 15. Because the study included only a couple of donors, the extent to which the findings can be generalized is limited.

Explained via the paper, the treatment or condition label denotes: live attenuated yellow fever vaccine strain. A standard Ficoll-Paque protocol was used to isolate PBMCs from peripheral blood. CD4 and CD8 T-cell fractions were isolated with Dynabeads CD4 and CD8 positive selection kits. RNA was extracted with TriZol from bulk PBMCs, CD4 and CD8 fractions, and dextramer-positive and dextramer-negative fractions. The sequence came from a young man who received the YFV17D yellow fever vaccine. The material sequenced was CD8+ T cells sorted from PBMCs, taken 5 days after the yellow fever booster vaccination.

DNA sequence: TGTGCCAGCAGCAATGCTCCTGGGGCTCCCACCGGGGAGCTGTTTTTT. Its translation reads: CASSNAPGAPTGELFF. The chain joins TRBV21-1 to TRBJ2-2; TRBD1, the table's D call, was not compared with the DNA. TRBV21-1 is flagged as a pseudogene. There are 16 amino acids in the CDR3, from cysteine to phenylalanine inclusive. The retained sequence is limited to the CDR3, 48 bases, with the frame set at the first base.